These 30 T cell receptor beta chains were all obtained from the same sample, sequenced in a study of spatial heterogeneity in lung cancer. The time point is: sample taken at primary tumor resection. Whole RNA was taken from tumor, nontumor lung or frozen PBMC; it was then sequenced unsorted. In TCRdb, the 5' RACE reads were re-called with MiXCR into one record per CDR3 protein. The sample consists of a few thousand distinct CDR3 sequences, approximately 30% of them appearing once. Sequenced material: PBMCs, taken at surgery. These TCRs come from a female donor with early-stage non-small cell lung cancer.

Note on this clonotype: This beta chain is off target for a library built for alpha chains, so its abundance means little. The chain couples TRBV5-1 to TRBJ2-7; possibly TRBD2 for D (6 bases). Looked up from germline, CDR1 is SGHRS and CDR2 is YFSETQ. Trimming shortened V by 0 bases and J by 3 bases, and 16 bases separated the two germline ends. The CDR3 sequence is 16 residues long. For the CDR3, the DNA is TGCGCCAGCAGCTTGGGCCAGGGACTGGGTCGCTACGAGCAGTACTTC. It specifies CASSLGQGLGRYEQYF.

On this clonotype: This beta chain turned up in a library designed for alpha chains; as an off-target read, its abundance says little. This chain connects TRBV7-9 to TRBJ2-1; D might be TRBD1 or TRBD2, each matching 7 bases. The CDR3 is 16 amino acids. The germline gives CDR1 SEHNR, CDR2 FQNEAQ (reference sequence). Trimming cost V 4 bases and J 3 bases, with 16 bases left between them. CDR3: CASSSGGTANYNEQFF. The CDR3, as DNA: TGTGCCAGCAGCTCCGGGGGGACAGCAAACTACAATGAGCAGTTCTTC.

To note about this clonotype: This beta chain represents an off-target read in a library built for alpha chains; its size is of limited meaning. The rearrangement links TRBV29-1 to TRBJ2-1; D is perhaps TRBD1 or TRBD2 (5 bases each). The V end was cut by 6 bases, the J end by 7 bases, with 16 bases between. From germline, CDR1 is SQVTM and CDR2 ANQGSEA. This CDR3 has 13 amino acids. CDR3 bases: TGCAGCGTGACCGGGACCCCGGGGAATGAGCAGTTCTTC. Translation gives CSVTGTPGNEQFF.

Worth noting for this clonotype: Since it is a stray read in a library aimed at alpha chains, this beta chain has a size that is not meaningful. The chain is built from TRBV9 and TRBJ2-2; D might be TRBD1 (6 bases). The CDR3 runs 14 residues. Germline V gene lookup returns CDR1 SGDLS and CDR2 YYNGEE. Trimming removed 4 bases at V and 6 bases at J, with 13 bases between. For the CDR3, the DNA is TGTGCCAGCAGCTTCGGACAGCTAGCCGGGGAGCTGTTTTTT. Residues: CASSFGQLAGELFF.

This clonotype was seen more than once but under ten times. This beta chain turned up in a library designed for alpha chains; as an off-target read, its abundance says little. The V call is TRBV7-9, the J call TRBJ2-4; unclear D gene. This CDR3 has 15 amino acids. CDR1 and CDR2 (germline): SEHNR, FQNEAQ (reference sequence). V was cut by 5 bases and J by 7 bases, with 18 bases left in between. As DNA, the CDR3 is TGTGCCAGCAGCCCAAGCCCGCCCGGCCGGAACATTCAGTACTTC. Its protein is CASSPSPPGRNIQYF.

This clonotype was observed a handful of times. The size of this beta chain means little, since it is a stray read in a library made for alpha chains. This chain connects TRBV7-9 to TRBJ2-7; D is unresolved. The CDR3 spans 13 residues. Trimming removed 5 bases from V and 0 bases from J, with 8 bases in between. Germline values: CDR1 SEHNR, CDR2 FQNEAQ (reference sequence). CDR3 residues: CASSAPRSYEQYV. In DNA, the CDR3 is TGTGCCAGCAGCGCACCCCGCTCCTACGAGCAGTACGTC.

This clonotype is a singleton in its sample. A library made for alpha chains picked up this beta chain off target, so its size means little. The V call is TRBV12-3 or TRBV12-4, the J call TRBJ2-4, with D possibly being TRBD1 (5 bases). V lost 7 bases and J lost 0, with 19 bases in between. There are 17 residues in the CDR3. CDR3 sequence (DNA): TGTGCCAGCACCTCTGAATGGGGCGGACGAGCCAAAAACATTCAGTACTTC. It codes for CASTSEWGGRAKNIQYF.

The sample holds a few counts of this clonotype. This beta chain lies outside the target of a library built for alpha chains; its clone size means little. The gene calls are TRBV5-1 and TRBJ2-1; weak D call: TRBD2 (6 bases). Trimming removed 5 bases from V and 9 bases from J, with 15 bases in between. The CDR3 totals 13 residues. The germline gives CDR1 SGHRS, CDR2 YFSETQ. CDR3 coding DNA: TGCGCCAGCAGATCAACTAGCTTCAGTGAGCAGTTCTTC. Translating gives CASRSTSFSEQFF.

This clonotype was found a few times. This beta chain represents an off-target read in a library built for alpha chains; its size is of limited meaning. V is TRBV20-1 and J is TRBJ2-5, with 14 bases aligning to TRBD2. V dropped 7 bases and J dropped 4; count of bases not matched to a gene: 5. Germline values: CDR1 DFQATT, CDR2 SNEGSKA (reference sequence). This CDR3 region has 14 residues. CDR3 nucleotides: TGCAGTGGGACTAGCGGGAGGAATACAGAGACCCAGTACTTC. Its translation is CSGTSGRNTETQYF.

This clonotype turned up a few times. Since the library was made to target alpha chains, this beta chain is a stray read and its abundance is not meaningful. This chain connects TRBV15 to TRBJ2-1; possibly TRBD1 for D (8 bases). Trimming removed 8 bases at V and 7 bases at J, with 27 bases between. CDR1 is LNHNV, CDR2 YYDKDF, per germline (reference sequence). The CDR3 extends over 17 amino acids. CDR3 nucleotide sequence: TGTGCCACCGTTCTAGGAGCGGGGCGGGACAGGAGGAATGAGCAGTTCTTC. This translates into CATVLGAGRDRRNEQFF.

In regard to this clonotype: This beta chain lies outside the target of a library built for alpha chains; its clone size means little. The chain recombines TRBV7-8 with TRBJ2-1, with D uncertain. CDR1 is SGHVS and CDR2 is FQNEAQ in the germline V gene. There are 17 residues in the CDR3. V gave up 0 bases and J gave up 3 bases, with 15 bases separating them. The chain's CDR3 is CASSLAPLPRGYNEQFF. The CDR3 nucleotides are TGTGCCAGCAGCTTAGCGCCTCTACCAAGAGGCTACAATGAGCAGTTCTTC.

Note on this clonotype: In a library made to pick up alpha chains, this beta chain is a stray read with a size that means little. For the CDR3, the DNA is TGTGCCAGCAGCTTAAAGGCTAGCGGCTTCACAGATACGCAGTATTTT. Translation: CASSLKASGFTDTQYF. The rearrangement uses TRBV7-2 and TRBJ2-3, with 7 bases fitting TRBD2. The V segment lost 2 bases and the J segment 2 bases; nucleotides outside the gene matches: 7. There are 16 residues in the CDR3. Germline-derived CDR1 and CDR2 are SGHTA and FQGNSA.

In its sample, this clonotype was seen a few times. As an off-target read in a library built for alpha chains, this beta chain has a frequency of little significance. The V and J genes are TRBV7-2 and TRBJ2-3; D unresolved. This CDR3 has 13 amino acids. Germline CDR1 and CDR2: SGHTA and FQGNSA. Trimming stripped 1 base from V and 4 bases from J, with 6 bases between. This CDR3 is CASSLGVPDTQYF. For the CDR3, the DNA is TGTGCCAGCAGCTTAGGAGTTCCAGATACGCAGTATTTT.

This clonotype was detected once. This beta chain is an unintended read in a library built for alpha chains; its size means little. CDR3 region: CASRQSFRTSGGLDEQYF. The CDR3 coding sequence is TGTGCCAGCAGGCAATCCTTTCGGACTAGCGGGGGCTTGGACGAGCAGTACTTC. The chain uses TRBV28 and TRBJ2-7, with 13 bases lining up with TRBD2. Germline V gene sequence: CDR1 MDHEN, CDR2 SYDVKM. CDR3 length: 18 amino acids. Trimming cost V 6 bases and J 5 bases; bases outside gene matches: 16.

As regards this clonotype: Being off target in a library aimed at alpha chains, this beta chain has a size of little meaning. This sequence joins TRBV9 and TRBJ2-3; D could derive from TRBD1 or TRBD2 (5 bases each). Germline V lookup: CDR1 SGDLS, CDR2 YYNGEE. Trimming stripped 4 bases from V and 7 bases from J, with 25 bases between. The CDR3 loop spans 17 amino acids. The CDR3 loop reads CASSTTQGTADWNTQYF. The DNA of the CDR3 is TGTGCCAGCAGCACCACTCAAGGGACGGCCGATTGGAATACGCAGTATTTT.

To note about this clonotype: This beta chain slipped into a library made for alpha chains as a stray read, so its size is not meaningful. The CDR3 here is CASSLLGESSYEQYF. Here the CDR3 DNA reads TGTGCCAGCAGTTTACTCGGGGAAAGCTCCTACGAGCAGTACTTC. The genes are TRBV28 and TRBJ2-7; weak D call: TRBD2 (5 bases). This CDR3 region has 15 residues. V dropped 2 bases and J dropped 0 bases, with 11 bases sitting between them. Germline V gene lookup returns CDR1 MDHEN and CDR2 SYDVKM. The whole variable domain, filled in from reference TRBV28 and TRBJ2-7, reads DVKVTQSSRYLVKRTGEKVFLECVQDMDHENMFWYRQDPGLGLRLIYFSYDVKMKEKGDIPEGYSVSREKKERFSLILESASTNQTSMYLCASSLLGESSYEQYFGPGTRLTVT.

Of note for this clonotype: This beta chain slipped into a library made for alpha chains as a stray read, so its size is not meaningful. CDR3 amino acids: CASSSPGDLEAFF. Written as DNA, the CDR3 is TGTGCCAGCAGCTCCCCCGGGGACCTTGAAGCTTTCTTT. V and J are TRBV7-9 and TRBJ1-1, with a tentative D call TRBD1 (5 bases). The CDR3 runs to 13 residues. Trimming stripped 4 bases from V and 7 bases from J, with 13 bases between. Germline V gene data show CDR1 as SEHNR and CDR2 as FQNEAQ (reference sequence).

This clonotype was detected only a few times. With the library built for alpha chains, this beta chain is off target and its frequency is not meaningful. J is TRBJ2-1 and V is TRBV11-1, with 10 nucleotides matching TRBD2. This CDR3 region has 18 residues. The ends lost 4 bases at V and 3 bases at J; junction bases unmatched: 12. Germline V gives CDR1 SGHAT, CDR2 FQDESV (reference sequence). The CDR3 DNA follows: TGTGCCAGCAGCTCGACCGGACTAGCGGCCCCGAACTACAATGAGCAGTTCTTC. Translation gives CASSSTGLAAPNYNEQFF.

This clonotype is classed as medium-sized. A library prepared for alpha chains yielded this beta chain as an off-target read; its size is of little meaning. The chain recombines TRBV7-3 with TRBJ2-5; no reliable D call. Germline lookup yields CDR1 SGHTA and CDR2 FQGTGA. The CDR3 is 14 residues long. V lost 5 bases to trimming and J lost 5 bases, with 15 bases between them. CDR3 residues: CASSAGGNAETQYF. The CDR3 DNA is TGTGCCAGCAGCGCAGGCGGCAACGCTGAGACCCAGTACTTC.

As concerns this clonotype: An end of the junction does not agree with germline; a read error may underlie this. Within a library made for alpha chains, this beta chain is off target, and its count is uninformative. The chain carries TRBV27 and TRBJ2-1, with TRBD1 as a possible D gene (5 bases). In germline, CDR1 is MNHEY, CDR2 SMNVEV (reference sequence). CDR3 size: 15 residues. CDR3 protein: CASSLTLAPGAEQLF. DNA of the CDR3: TGTGCCAGCAGTTTAACCCTCGCTCCTGGGGCTGAGCAGTTGTTC.

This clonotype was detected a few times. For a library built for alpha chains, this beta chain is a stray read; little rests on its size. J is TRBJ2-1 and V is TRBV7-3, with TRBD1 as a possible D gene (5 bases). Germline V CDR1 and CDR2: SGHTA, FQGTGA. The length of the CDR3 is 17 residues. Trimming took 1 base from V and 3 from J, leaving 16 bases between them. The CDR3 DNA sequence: TGTGCCAGCAGCTTAATGGTCACAGGTCCCTTCTACAATGAGCAGTTCTTC. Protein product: CASSLMVTGPFYNEQFF.

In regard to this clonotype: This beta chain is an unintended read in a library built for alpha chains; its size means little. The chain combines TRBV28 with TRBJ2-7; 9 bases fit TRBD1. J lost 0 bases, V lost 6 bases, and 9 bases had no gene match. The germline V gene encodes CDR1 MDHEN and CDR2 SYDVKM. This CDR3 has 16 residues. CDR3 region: CASRLQGADYSYEQYF. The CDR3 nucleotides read TGTGCCAGCAGATTACAGGGGGCGGATTACTCCTACGAGCAGTACTTC. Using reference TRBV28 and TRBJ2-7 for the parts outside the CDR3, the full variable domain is DVKVTQSSRYLVKRTGEKVFLECVQDMDHENMFWYRQDPGLGLRLIYFSYDVKMKEKGDIPEGYSVSREKKERFSLILESASTNQTSMYLCASRLQGADYSYEQYFGPGTRLTVT.

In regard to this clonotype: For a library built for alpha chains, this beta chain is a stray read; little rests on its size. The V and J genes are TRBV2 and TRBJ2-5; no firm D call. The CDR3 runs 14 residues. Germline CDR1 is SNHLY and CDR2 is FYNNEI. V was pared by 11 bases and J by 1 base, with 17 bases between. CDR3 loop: CAGNKGSSQETQYF. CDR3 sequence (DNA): TGTGCCGGCAATAAGGGATCCTCCCAAGAGACCCAGTACTTC.

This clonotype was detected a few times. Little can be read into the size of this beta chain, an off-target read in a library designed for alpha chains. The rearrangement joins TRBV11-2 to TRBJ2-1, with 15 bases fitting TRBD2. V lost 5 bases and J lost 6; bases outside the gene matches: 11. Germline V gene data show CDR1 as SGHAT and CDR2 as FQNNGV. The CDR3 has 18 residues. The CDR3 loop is CASSPGTSGRIGANEQFF. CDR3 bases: TGTGCCAGCAGCCCAGGGACTAGCGGGAGGATCGGGGCCAATGAGCAGTTCTTC.

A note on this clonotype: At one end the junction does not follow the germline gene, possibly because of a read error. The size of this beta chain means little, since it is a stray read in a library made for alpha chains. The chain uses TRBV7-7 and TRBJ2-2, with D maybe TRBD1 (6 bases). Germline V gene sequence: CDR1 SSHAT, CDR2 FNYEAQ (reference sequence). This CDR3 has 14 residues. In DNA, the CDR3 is TGTGCTAGCAGCCGGGACAAAAACACCGGGGAGCTGTTTTTT. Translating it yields CASSRDKNTGELFF.

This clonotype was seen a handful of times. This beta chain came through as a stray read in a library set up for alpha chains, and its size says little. Here the CDR3 DNA reads TGCGCCAGCAGCTTGGGGGACAGCTCCTACGAGCAGTACTTC. Its translation: CASSLGDSSYEQYF. J is TRBJ2-7 and V is TRBV5-1; TRBD1 matches 7 bases. V gave up 0 bases and J gave up 0 bases; unmatched junction bases: 0. CDR1 and CDR2 from the germline V gene are SGHRS and YFSETQ. CDR3 length: 14 amino acids.

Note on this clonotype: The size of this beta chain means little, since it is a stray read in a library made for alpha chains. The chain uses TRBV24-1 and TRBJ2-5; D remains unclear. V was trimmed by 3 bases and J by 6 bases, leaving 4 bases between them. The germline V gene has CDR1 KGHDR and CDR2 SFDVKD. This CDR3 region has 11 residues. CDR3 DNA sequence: TGTGCCACCAGTGATCGACAGACCCAGTACTTC. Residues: CATSDRQTQYF.

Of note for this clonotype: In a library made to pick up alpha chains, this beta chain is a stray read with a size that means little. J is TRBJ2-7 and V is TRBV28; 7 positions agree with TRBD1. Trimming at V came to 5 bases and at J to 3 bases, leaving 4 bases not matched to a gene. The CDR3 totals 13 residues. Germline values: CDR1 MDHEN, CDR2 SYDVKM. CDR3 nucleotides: TGTGCCAGCAGTGGGACAGCCAACTACGAGCAGTACTTC. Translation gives CASSGTANYEQYF.

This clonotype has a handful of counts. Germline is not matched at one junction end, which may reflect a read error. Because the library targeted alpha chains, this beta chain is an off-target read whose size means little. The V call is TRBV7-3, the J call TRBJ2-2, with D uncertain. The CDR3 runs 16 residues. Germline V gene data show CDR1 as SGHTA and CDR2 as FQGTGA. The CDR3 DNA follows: TGTGCCAGCAGCTTAACCTCGCCCGGACCCACCCGGGAGCTGTTTTTT. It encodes CASSLTSPGPTRELFF.

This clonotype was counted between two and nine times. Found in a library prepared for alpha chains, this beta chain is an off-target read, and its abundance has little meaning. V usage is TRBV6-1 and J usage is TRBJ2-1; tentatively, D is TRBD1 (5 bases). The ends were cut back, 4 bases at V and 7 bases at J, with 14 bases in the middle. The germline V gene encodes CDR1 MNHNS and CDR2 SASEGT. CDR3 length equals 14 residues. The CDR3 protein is CASSAGSINNEQFF. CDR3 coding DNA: TGTGCCAGCAGTGCAGGGTCAATCAATAATGAGCAGTTCTTC.